The T cell receptor beta chain described here comes from a study of T cell responses to AZD1222 COVID-19 vaccine. CDR3 size: 12 residues. V lost 4 bases to trimming and J lost 7 bases, with 8 bases between them. Germline CDR1 reads SGHRS; CDR2 reads YFSETQ. Worth noting for this clone: The target antigen is unknown.

Study-level points and caveats: Spike-specific TCR breadth and depth both grew after two AZD1222 doses. Clonal diversity was possibly underestimated; the donors were predominantly white British and more often female.

Generated by immunoSEQ multiplex PCR, the TCRdb table keeps only in-frame clones and is missing some. The sample lists around 92,000 clones, around 90% occurring once. This clonotype was sampled from an adult in good health. V is TRBV5-1 and J is TRBJ2-2; D perhaps matches TRBD2 (5 bases). The specimen was peripheral blood, collected on day 0 of AZD1222 vaccination. CDR3: CASSSRDGELFF. The DNA for the CDR3 is TGCGCCAGCAGCAGCCGGGACGGGGAGCTGTTTTTT.